Listed here are 22 T cell receptor beta chains from one sample, sequenced in a study of radiotherapy plus CTLA-4 blockade in lung cancer. Sequencing was performed with immunoSEQ multiplex PCR; in TCRdb, only in-frame clones are kept and a portion is missing. Among roughly 90,000 clones listed, more than 70% were seen once. Source: peripheral blood, taken from a patient treated with radiotherapy plus ipilimumab. The receptor set was obtained from a human donor with non-small cell lung cancer that progressed on radiotherapy plus ipilimumab.

The chain recombines TRBV7-9 with TRBJ1-1; no clear D gene. Trimming took 5 bases from V and 6 from J, leaving 13 bases between them. From germline, CDR1 is SEHNR and CDR2 FQNEAQ (reference sequence). The CDR3 has 13 residues. The CDR3 region has the DNA TGTGCCAGCAGCCCCCGTCCGGAGTCTGAAGCTTTCTTT. Protein product: CASSPRPESEAFF.

Only one count was recorded for this clone. V usage is TRBV5-1 and J usage is TRBJ1-5; 8 bases are shared with TRBD1. The CDR3 is 14 residues long. Losses at the gene ends were 3 bases for V and 8 bases for J; bases not matched to a gene: 7. CDR1 is SGHRS and CDR2 is YFSETQ in the germline V gene. The CDR3 loop reads CASSSGTGMEPQHF. For the CDR3, the DNA is TGCGCCAGCAGCTCCGGGACAGGAATGGAGCCCCAGCATTTT.

The rearrangement links TRBV5-6 to TRBJ1-2, with D tentatively TRBD1 (6 bases). This CDR3 contains 13 residues. Germline assignment: CDR1 SGHDT and CDR2 YYEEEE. V was trimmed by 5 bases and J by 7 bases, leaving 15 bases between them. The CDR3 nucleotides are TGTGCCAGCAGTGTCGGGGGCGCCGGTGGCTACACCTTC. Translation: CASSVGGAGGYTF.

This clone was seen once. V is TRBV5-4 and J is TRBJ2-1; 10 bases are shared with TRBD2. The CDR3 is 15 residues long. V was pared by 0 bases and J by 7 bases, with 4 bases of the junction left unmatched. CDR1 is SGHNT, CDR2 YYREEE, per germline (reference sequence). Here the CDR3 reads CASSLERGGRNEQFF. The CDR3 DNA is TGTGCCAGCAGCTTGGAGCGGGGGGGCCGAAATGAGCAGTTCTTC.

This rearrangement joins TRBV4-2 to TRBJ2-2; 7 nucleotides agree with TRBD2. The V gene end was trimmed by 1 base and the J gene end by 1 base; junction bases not matched to a gene: 3. Looked up from germline, CDR1 is LGHNA and CDR2 is YNFKEQ. The CDR3 covers 16 residues. CDR3 region: CASSQAASGNTGELFF. CDR3 nucleotide sequence: TGTGCCAGCAGCCAAGCGGCTAGCGGGAACACCGGGGAGCTGTTTTTT.

The chain links TRBV7-5 to TRBJ2-1; the table names TRBD2, a call not compared with the DNA. TRBV7-5 is designated a pseudogene. This CDR3 is built from 16 residues. The CDR3 sequence: CVRSLRDGTAYNEQFF. The DNA of the CDR3 is TGTGTCAGAAGCTTGAGGGACGGGACTGCATACAATGAGCAGTTCTTC.

This chain connects TRBV4-2 to TRBJ2-3, with D maybe TRBD1 (6 bases). Germline V gives CDR1 LGHNA, CDR2 YNFKEQ. V shed 5 bases and J shed 4 bases, with 16 bases lying between them. This CDR3 region has 15 residues. This chain's CDR3 is CASSELQGSPDTQYF. The CDR3 DNA sequence: TGTGCCAGCAGCGAACTACAGGGTTCCCCAGATACGCAGTATTTT.

V gene TRBV28 combines with J gene TRBJ1-1; TRBD1 is a possible D gene (6 bases). V was cut by 4 bases and J by 6 bases, with 12 bases left in between. Germline CDR1 reads MDHEN; CDR2 reads SYDVKM. The CDR3 has 13 residues. CDR3 nucleotides: TGTGCCAGCAGTTCGTCGGGGGGCTCTGAAGCTTTCTTT. Its translation is CASSSSGGSEAFF.

The chain is built from TRBV29-1 and TRBJ2-7, with D unclear. With 5 bases removed from V and 1 base from J, the gap between germline ends came to 9 bases. This CDR3 is 12 amino acids long. Per germline, CDR1 SQVTM and CDR2 ANQGSEA. The CDR3 is CSVLSESYEQYF. Here the CDR3 DNA reads TGCAGCGTTCTGTCAGAATCCTACGAGCAGTACTTC.

As for this clone: Sequence at one end of the junction differs from germline and may be a read error. The chain carries TRBV7-7 and TRBJ2-5; D is unresolved. Germline assignment: CDR1 SSHAT and CDR2 FNYEAQ (reference sequence). This CDR3 has 13 residues. The CDR3 region is CASSLAQQETQYF. For the CDR3, the DNA is TGTGCTAGCAGCTTAGCACAGCAAGAGACCCAGTACTTC.

The rearrangement joins TRBV12-2 to TRBJ2-5; TRBD2 is taken as the D call from the table, unchecked against the DNA. TRBV12-2 is a documented pseudogene. The CDR3 runs 15 residues. For the CDR3, the DNA is TGTGCAAGTCGCCTCCCGGACTGCACACAAGAGACCCAGTACTTC. Residues: CASRLPDCTQETQYF.

This chain uses TRBV19 with TRBJ2-3, with D hard to call. The germline V gene has CDR1 LNHDA and CDR2 SQIVND (reference sequence). The CDR3 spans 16 residues. Trimming left V 1 base short and J 3 bases short, with 14 bases between. CDR3 bases: TGTGCCAGTAGTATAGGTACTTCCCGTGGTACAGATACGCAGTATTTT. It codes for CASSIGTSRGTDTQYF.

The chain couples TRBV28 to TRBJ2-5, with a weak D call TRBD2 (5 bases). CDR3 length equals 12 residues. V gave up 3 bases and J gave up 7 bases, with 9 bases separating them. CDR1 and CDR2 from the germline V gene are MDHEN and SYDVKM. CDR3 nucleotides: TGTGCCAGCAGTTTGTTTGCGGGGACCCAGTACTTC. This codes for CASSLFAGTQYF.

CDR3 sequence: CASSLDREQKYF. The CDR3 coding sequence is TGTGCCAGCAGCTTAGATCGGGAACAAAAGTACTTC. The V call is TRBV7-2, the J call TRBJ2-7; tentative D call: TRBD2 (5 bases). V lost 1 base and J lost 11, with 12 bases in between. This CDR3 has 12 amino acids. Germline CDR1 reads SGHTA; CDR2 reads FQGNSA. Together with reference TRBV7-2 and TRBJ2-7, the CDR3 gives the full variable domain: GAGVSQSPSNKVTEKGKDVELRCDPISGHTALYWYRQSLGQGLEFLIYFQGNSAPDKSGLPSDRFSAERTGGSVSTLTIQRTQQEDSAVYLCASSLDREQKYFGPGTRLTVT.

This chain links TRBV25-1 with TRBJ2-5; D is unclear. V lost 1 base to trimming and J lost 5 bases, with 14 bases between them. Looked up from germline, CDR1 is MGHDK and CDR2 is SYGVNS. There are 15 residues in the CDR3. CDR3 nucleotides: TGTGCCAGCAGTGAATCAATTGGCCAGTTGGAGACCCAGTACTTC. Translating gives CASSESIGQLETQYF.

CDR3 DNA: TGTGCCAGCAGCTTAGACAGGGGGCTTAACATTCAGTACTTC. The encoded protein is CASSLDRGLNIQYF. The V call is TRBV7-2, the J call TRBJ2-4; 9 bases match TRBD1. The CDR3 has 14 residues. The V segment lost 1 base and the J segment 7 bases; nucleotides outside the gene matches: 2. Germline CDR1 SGHTA, CDR2 FQGNSA.

This chain links TRBV2 with TRBJ1-2; a weak D match, TRBD1 (6 bases). There are 15 residues in the CDR3. Trimming took off 5 bases at V and 5 bases at J, with 18 bases between the two ends. Germline lookup yields CDR1 SNHLY and CDR2 FYNNEI. The CDR3: CASSPDRPLGYGYTF. The CDR3 DNA reads as TGTGCCAGCAGTCCCGACAGGCCCTTAGGGTATGGCTACACCTTC.

The rearrangement uses TRBV5-1 and TRBJ1-1; D ambiguous. The CDR3 is made up of 13 amino acids. Per the germline V gene, CDR1 is SGHRS and CDR2 is YFSETQ. V shed 0 bases and J shed 7 bases, with 10 bases lying between them. The CDR3 DNA reads TGCGCCAGCAGCTTGGCATGGGGAAATGAAGCTTTCTTT. Residues: CASSLAWGNEAFF.

This chain's CDR3 is CASSPRQGGYEQYF. The CDR3 nucleotides read TGTGCCAGCAGCCCCCGACAGGGAGGCTACGAGCAGTACTTC. The V gene is TRBV7-9, the J gene TRBJ2-7; D may be TRBD1 (7 bases). Germline V gene data show CDR1 as SEHNR and CDR2 as FQNEAQ (reference sequence). The CDR3 is 14 residues long. The germline V and J ends were trimmed by 5 bases and 3 bases, with 14 bases remaining between them.

The rearrangement links TRBV5-5 to TRBJ1-1; no reliable D call. The CDR3 is 14 residues long. The germline V and J ends were trimmed by 0 bases and 5 bases, with 11 bases remaining between them. Germline CDR1 reads SGHKS; CDR2 reads YYEKEE (reference sequence). In DNA form, the CDR3 reads TGTGCCAGCAGCTTGGAGAGGGTAGGGACTGAAGCTTTCTTT. Its protein is CASSLERVGTEAFF.

The chain uses TRBV5-1 and TRBJ1-1; D is uncertain. Per the germline V gene, CDR1 is SGHRS and CDR2 is YFSETQ. The CDR3 has 18 residues. Trimming removed 4 bases at V and 0 bases at J, with 22 bases between. The CDR3 region is CASSGLLGGGLMNTEAFF. The CDR3 nucleotides read TGCGCCAGCAGCGGCCTATTAGGAGGCGGCCTTATGAACACTGAAGCTTTCTTT.

This clone was counted a single time. V usage is TRBV27 and J usage is TRBJ2-1; the D is unclear. V was cut by 0 bases and J by 1 base, with 7 bases left in between. The CDR3 runs 15 residues. Germline CDR1 and CDR2: MNHEY and SMNVEV (reference sequence). The CDR3 region is CASSLSSSSYNEQFF. In nucleotides, the CDR3 is TGTGCCAGCAGTTTATCTTCCAGTTCCTACAATGAGCAGTTCTTC.